These 9 T cell receptor beta chains came from one sample sequenced in a study of spatial heterogeneity in lung cancer. Regarding time point: sample taken at primary tumor resection. Unsorted samples of tumor, nontumor lung or frozen PBMC had their whole RNA sequenced. TCRdb itself ran the 5' RACE reads through MiXCR, one entry per CDR3 protein. Found here are about 86,000 distinct CDR3 sequences, roughly 13% of them singletons; the top ten hold 4.5% to 5.5%. The sequencing used PBMCs, collected at surgery. All receptors come from a male donor with early-stage non-small cell lung cancer.

The chain couples TRBV6-1 to TRBJ2-7, with a weak D call TRBD2 (6 bases). Trimming removed 5 bases from V and 3 bases from J, with 14 bases in between. Germline V CDR1 and CDR2: MNHNS, SASEGT. There are 14 residues in the CDR3. This CDR3 reads CASSLSVGGYEQYF. The CDR3 nucleotides read TGTGCCAGCAGTTTATCGGTGGGAGGCTACGAGCAGTACTTC.

Sample share makes this clonotype medium-sized. The chain joins TRBV20-1 to TRBJ2-5; 8 nucleotides align to TRBD2. The V segment lost 0 bases and the J segment 3 bases; nucleotides outside the gene matches: 6. The CDR3 length is 15 residues. Germline V gene sequence: CDR1 DFQATT, CDR2 SNEGSKA (reference sequence). This CDR3 reads CSARDHDSGKETQYF. Here the CDR3 DNA reads TGCAGTGCTAGAGATCATGATAGCGGGAAAGAGACCCAGTACTTC.

The genes are TRBV6-5 and TRBJ2-3; 11 nucleotides align to TRBD2. This CDR3 spans 15 amino acids. Trimming removed 6 bases from V and 4 bases from J; junction bases left unmatched: 6. Germline CDR1 MNHEY, CDR2 SVGAGI. The CDR3 spells CASRASGGPSDTQYF. CDR3 nucleotide sequence: TGTGCCAGCAGGGCTAGCGGGGGGCCCTCAGATACGCAGTATTTT.

The chain is built from TRBV3-1 and TRBJ1-1; possible D gene TRBD1, 5 bases. Germline CDR1 is LGHDT and CDR2 is YNNKEL (reference sequence). CDR3 length: 14 amino acids. V was cut by 2 bases and J by 0 bases, with 7 bases left in between. CDR3 in DNA: TGTGCCAGCAGCCAACAGGGAGTGAACACTGAAGCTTTCTTT. Amino acids: CASSQQGVNTEAFF.

This clonotype was picked up many times. V gene TRBV29-1 combines with J gene TRBJ1-1; D might be TRBD1 (6 bases). From germline, CDR1 is SQVTM and CDR2 ANQGSEA. The CDR3 is 11 residues long. V gave up 7 bases and J gave up 2 bases, with 8 bases separating them. The CDR3 reads CSGTANTEAFF. DNA for the CDR3: TGCAGCGGGACAGCAAACACTGAAGCTTTCTTT. Drawing the rest from reference TRBV29-1 and TRBJ1-1, the complete variable domain is SAVISQKPSRDICQRGTSLTIQCQVDSQVTMMFWYRQQPGQSLTLIATANQGSEATYESGFVIDKFPISRPNLTFSTLTVSNMSPEDSSIYLCSGTANTEAFFGQGTRLTVV.

This rearrangement joins TRBV10-3 to TRBJ1-5; D possibly corresponds to TRBD1 (6 bases). The CDR3 has 13 amino acids. V was cut by 8 bases and J by 6 bases, with 14 bases left in between. Germline-derived CDR1 and CDR2 are ENHRY and SYGVKD. Here the CDR3 reads CAIGQGGVQPQHF. The CDR3 DNA sequence: TGTGCCATCGGCCAAGGGGGAGTTCAGCCCCAGCATTTT.

This clonotype was detected only a few times. The CDR3 sequence is CASSPGAGAVNEQFF. The CDR3 region has the DNA TGTGCCAGCAGCCCGGGGGCGGGGGCCGTCAATGAGCAGTTCTTC. This chain uses TRBV12-3 or TRBV12-4 with TRBJ2-1; possibly TRBD2 for D (7 bases). Trimming stripped 6 bases from V and 6 bases from J, with 18 bases between. This CDR3 contains 15 residues.

The V and J genes are TRBV5-1 and TRBJ2-1; no reliable D call. Germline values: CDR1 SGHRS, CDR2 YFSETQ. The CDR3 has 15 amino acids. V lost 1 base, J lost 6 bases, and 14 bases lay in between. For the CDR3, the DNA is TGCGCCAGCAGCTTGTACTTGGACGTTCCCAATGAGCAGTTCTTC. Amino acid sequence: CASSLYLDVPNEQFF.

This clonotype was counted only a few times. The chain joins TRBV12-3 or TRBV12-4 to TRBJ1-3; D is unclear. The V gene lost 4 bases and the J gene lost 9 bases, with 7 bases spanning the gap. This CDR3 comprises 11 residues. The CDR3 DNA follows: TGTGCCAGCAGTTCGGGTCCCACCATATATTTT. It is translated as CASSSGPTIYF.